A single sample is the source of the 31 T cell receptor beta chains below, sequenced in a study of blood T cell repertoires in COVID-19. This table comes from immunoSEQ multiplex PCR, and its TCRdb copy is limited to in-frame clones, with some not included. The repertoire has about 80,000 clones, roughly 80% of them found once; the top ten carry under 45%. The specimen was peripheral blood. Receptor source: a woman aged 70 to 79 with acute or convalescent COVID-19.

The chain has TRBV30 and TRBJ1-1; unclear D gene. The ends were cut back, 4 bases at V and 0 bases at J, with 9 bases in the middle. The CDR3 sequence is 13 residues long. Germline loops: CDR1 GTSNPN, CDR2 SVGIG (reference sequence). DNA for the CDR3: TGTGCCTGGATGAGGTCCATGAACACTGAAGCTTTCTTT. It yields the protein CAWMRSMNTEAFF. Filled out from reference TRBV30 and TRBJ1-1, the complete variable domain reads SQTIHQWPATLVQPVGSPLSLECTVEGTSNPNLYWYRQAAGRGLQLLFYSVGIGQISSEVPQNLSASRPQDRQFILSSKKLLLSDSGFYLCAWMRSMNTEAFFGQGTRLTVV.

This clone showed up just a few times. This chain connects TRBV6-2 or TRBV6-3 to TRBJ1-5, with a weak D call TRBD1 (6 bases). The CDR3 spans 15 residues. Germline CDR1 reads MNHEY; CDR2 reads SVGEGT. The V and J ends lost 4 bases and 0 bases respectively, with 10 bases between them. In DNA form, the CDR3 reads TGTGCCAGCAGTTTTAGGGGGTATAGCAATCAGCCCCAGCATTTT. This gives the protein CASSFRGYSNQPQHF.

CDR3 region: CASSITGIAAFF. DNA of the CDR3: TGTGCCAGCAGCATAACAGGGATCGCAGCTTTCTTT. This rearrangement joins TRBV6-5 to TRBJ1-1; possible D gene TRBD1, 6 bases. The CDR3 is 12 residues long. V was shortened by 6 bases and J by 10 bases, with 15 bases between the two germline ends. Germline V gene lookup returns CDR1 MNHEY and CDR2 SVGAGI.

This rearrangement joins TRBV27 to TRBJ2-1, with 8 positions matching TRBD2. Unmatched junction bases numbered 7, after V lost 8 bases and J lost 4 bases. Germline V lookup: CDR1 MNHEY, CDR2 SMNVEV (reference sequence). This CDR3 comprises 14 residues. The CDR3 DNA follows: TGTGCCAGCTCCGGGACTAGTTCATACAATGAGCAGTTCTTC. Translation gives CASSGTSSYNEQFF.

The rearrangement joins TRBV7-8 to TRBJ2-7; D is uncertain. Germline CDR1 reads SGHVS; CDR2 reads FQNEAQ. The CDR3 has 17 residues. Trimming removed 1 base from V and 0 bases from J, with 16 bases in between. CDR3 bases: TGTGCCAGCAGCTTAGGGTCTCTGGCCGAATACTCCTACGAGCAGTACTTC. This sequence encodes CASSLGSLAEYSYEQYF.

This clone was recorded once. This rearrangement joins TRBV5-4 to TRBJ2-1; D gene uncertain. The CDR3 loop spans 13 amino acids. Germline CDR1 reads SGHNT; CDR2 reads YYREEE (reference sequence). The ends were cut back, 1 base at V and 6 bases at J, with 8 bases in the middle. DNA of the CDR3: TGTGCCAGCAGCTTGTCCCAAGCCAATGAGCAGTTCTTC. This sequence encodes CASSLSQANEQFF.

The J gene is TRBJ1-1, the V gene TRBV18; D gene uncertain. The CDR3 totals 13 residues. The germline CDR1 and CDR2 sequences are KGHSH and LQKENI. V was trimmed by 1 base and J by 2 bases, leaving 5 bases between them. CDR3 sequence (DNA): TGTGCCAGCTCACCACGACTAAACACTGAAGCTTTCTTT. Its protein is CASSPRLNTEAFF.

The chain employs TRBV11-2 and TRBJ2-2; no clear D. Germline CDR1 SGHAT, CDR2 FQNNGV. The V and J ends lost 5 bases and 0 bases respectively, with 7 bases between them. This CDR3 spans 14 amino acids. DNA of the CDR3: TGTGCCAGCAGCCGTATGTCGAACACCGGGGAGCTGTTTTTT. It specifies CASSRMSNTGELFF.

This chain links TRBV2 with TRBJ2-3, with 11 bases that match TRBD2. V gave up 6 bases and J gave up 0 bases; unmatched junction bases: 8. Germline assignment: CDR1 SNHLY and CDR2 FYNNEI. The CDR3 is 17 residues long. The CDR3 DNA follows: TGTGCCAGCAGCGTCCGACGGACTAGCGGGAGCACAGATACGCAGTATTTT. Translating it yields CASSVRRTSGSTDTQYF.

The chain uses TRBV5-5 and TRBJ2-5, with TRBD1 matching 8 bases. There are 15 residues in the CDR3. The germline V gene encodes CDR1 SGHKS and CDR2 YYEKEE (reference sequence). Unmatched junction bases numbered 2, after V lost 1 base and J lost 0 bases. Written as DNA, the CDR3 is TGTGCCAGCAGCTTGAGACAGGGGTACCAAGAGACCCAGTACTTC. Amino acids: CASSLRQGYQETQYF.

The J gene is TRBJ1-1, the V gene TRBV7-8; D is unclear. Germline assignment: CDR1 SGHVS and CDR2 FQNEAQ. V lost 6 bases and J lost 10, with 21 bases in between. CDR3 length equals 14 residues. The chain's CDR3 is CASSQRREHSGAFF. Here the CDR3 DNA reads TGTGCCAGCAGTCAACGCCGGGAACACAGTGGAGCTTTCTTT.

The rearrangement uses TRBV4-2 and TRBJ2-3; TRBD1 agrees at 9 bases. CDR1 and CDR2 from the germline V gene are LGHNA and YNFKEQ. Losses at the gene ends were 3 bases for V and 4 bases for J; bases not matched to a gene: 8. This CDR3 is 16 amino acids long. The CDR3 spells CASSQGSGQGPDTQYF. DNA for the CDR3: TGTGCCAGCAGCCAGGGTTCGGGACAGGGCCCAGATACGCAGTATTTT.

V is TRBV5-6 and J is TRBJ2-5; 8 bases map to TRBD2. With V trimmed by 2 bases and J by 5 bases, 5 bases remained unmatched. Germline V gives CDR1 SGHDT, CDR2 YYEEEE. CDR3 length: 14 amino acids. This CDR3 is CASSFSGGHETQYF. The CDR3 DNA sequence: TGTGCCAGCAGCTTCTCGGGAGGGCATGAGACCCAGTACTTC.

About this clone itself: The same CDR3 can be traced to other DNA sequences in this sample. This chain connects TRBV29-1 to TRBJ2-1; 7 bases agree with TRBD2. V lost 4 bases, J lost 4 bases, and 4 bases stayed unmatched. CDR3 length equals 13 residues. Germline loops: CDR1 SQVTM, CDR2 ANQGSEA. CDR3 sequence: CSVGGEGYNEQFF. DNA for the CDR3: TGCAGCGTTGGCGGGGAGGGGTACAATGAGCAGTTCTTC.

The CDR3 nucleotides are TGTGCCAGCAATTATCAGGGGGCTATCAACACCGGGGAGCTGTTTTTT. Translating it yields CASNYQGAINTGELFF. The gene calls are TRBV5-8 and TRBJ2-2; 8 positions match TRBD1. Trimming removed 6 bases from V and 2 bases from J; junction bases left unmatched: 9. CDR1 and CDR2 from the germline V gene are SGHTS and YDEGEE. The CDR3 contains 16 residues.

This clone came up a few times. This chain connects TRBV20-1 to TRBJ2-7; a weak D match, TRBD2 (6 bases). The V and J ends lost 3 bases and 2 bases respectively, with 14 bases between them. This CDR3 is 14 amino acids long. In germline, CDR1 is DFQATT, CDR2 SNEGSKA (reference sequence). The CDR3 DNA is TGCAGTGCTAGTTCGAGCGGGTCTACCTACGAGCAGTACTTC. This encodes CSASSSGSTYEQYF.

The V call is TRBV5-1, the J call TRBJ1-5, with TRBD1 identical over 8 bases. The J segment lost 7 bases and the V segment lost 1 base, leaving 4 bases of the junction unmatched. The CDR3 sequence is 14 residues long. Germline CDR1 is SGHRS and CDR2 is YFSETQ. CDR3 in DNA: TGCGCCAGCAGCTTGACAGGGGGAGGACAGCCCCAGCATTTT. The encoded protein is CASSLTGGGQPQHF. Full variable domain (remainder filled in from reference TRBV5-1 and TRBJ1-5): KAGVTQTPRYLIKTRGQQVTLSCSPISGHRSVSWYQQTPGQGLQFLFEYFSETQRNKGNFPGRFSGRQFSNSRSEMNVSTLELGDSALYLCASSLTGGGQPQHFGDGTRLSIL.

The chain joins TRBV20-1 to TRBJ2-1; D ambiguous. The ends were cut back, 3 bases at V and 0 bases at J, with 9 bases in the middle. Germline V CDR1 and CDR2: DFQATT, SNEGSKA (reference sequence). This CDR3 spans 14 amino acids. The CDR3 spells CSASVLGSYNEQFF. CDR3 sequence (DNA): TGCAGTGCTAGTGTACTCGGCTCCTACAATGAGCAGTTCTTC.

This clone came up a few times. J is TRBJ1-1 and V is TRBV2, with D hard to call. The germline V gene encodes CDR1 SNHLY and CDR2 FYNNEI. The CDR3 contains 13 residues. Trimming removed 0 bases from V and 7 bases from J, with 9 bases in between. The CDR3, as DNA: TGTGCCAGCAGTGAAGCGGCCGTAAGTGAAGCTTTCTTT. This sequence encodes CASSEAAVSEAFF.

The genes are TRBV19 and TRBJ1-1, with D possibly TRBD1 on 6 matching bases. CDR1 and CDR2 (germline): LNHDA, SQIVND (reference sequence). The CDR3 spans 16 residues. V lost 2 bases, J lost 0 bases, and 13 bases lay in between. CDR3 in amino acids: CASSIHRDTLNTEAFF. The DNA of the CDR3 is TGTGCCAGTAGTATACATCGGGACACTTTGAACACTGAAGCTTTCTTT.

This clone was counted only a few times. The chain couples TRBV6-6 to TRBJ1-3; weak D call: TRBD1 (5 bases). Germline V gives CDR1 MNHNY, CDR2 SVGAGI (reference sequence). CDR3 length: 15 residues. Trimming shortened V by 5 bases and J by 0 bases, and 11 bases separated the two germline ends. CDR3 nucleotides: TGTGCCAGCAGTAGGGGTGGGTCCTCTGGAAACACCATATATTTT. Translation: CASSRGGSSGNTIYF.

The chain carries TRBV6-5 and TRBJ2-1; TRBD2 matches at 10 bases. With V trimmed by 7 bases and J by 9 bases, 9 bases remained unmatched. From germline, CDR1 is MNHEY and CDR2 SVGAGI. The CDR3 has 14 amino acids. This CDR3 is CASTKLAGEGEQFF. In DNA form, the CDR3 reads TGTGCCAGCACGAAGCTAGCGGGAGAGGGTGAGCAGTTCTTC.

The CDR3 spells CSVWGGNGNQPQHF. CDR3 DNA sequence: TGCAGCGTCTGGGGGGGGAACGGAAATCAGCCCCAGCATTTT. This chain links TRBV29-1 with TRBJ1-5, with a tentative D call TRBD1 (5 bases). CDR1 is SQVTM and CDR2 is ANQGSEA in the germline V gene. The CDR3 totals 14 residues. Deletions cut 6 bases from V and 4 bases from J, with 16 bases between.

This chain connects TRBV18 to TRBJ1-5; 7 bases agree with TRBD1. The V gene end was trimmed by 5 bases and the J gene end by 5 bases; junction bases not matched to a gene: 3. CDR3 length: 13 residues. Germline CDR1 reads KGHSH; CDR2 reads LQKENI. CDR3 sequence reads: CASSETGDQPQHF. The CDR3 region has the DNA TGTGCCAGCTCAGAAACAGGGGATCAGCCCCAGCATTTT.

The chain combines TRBV9 with TRBJ1-1, with no clear D. V lost 3 bases and J lost 6, with 15 bases in between. Germline V CDR1 and CDR2: SGDLS, YYNGEE. CDR3 length equals 14 residues. The CDR3 DNA is TGTGCCAGCAGCGGCGGGCGGGCTTTCGCTGAAGCTTTCTTT. This translates into CASSGGRAFAEAFF.

The chain links TRBV6-6 to TRBJ1-4, with 7 bases that match TRBD1. V lost 5 bases to trimming and J lost 7 bases; unmatched junction nucleotides: 7. The length of the CDR3 is 14 residues. Per germline, CDR1 MNHNY and CDR2 SVGAGI (reference sequence). Here the CDR3 reads CASSKDRRGEKLFF. CDR3 DNA sequence: TGTGCCAGCAGTAAGGACAGGAGAGGTGAAAAACTGTTTTTT.

This clone was seen once. CDR3 sequence (DNA): TGCGCCAGCAGCCAAGATTTAACAGGACCTTCGGGTACCGGGGAGCTGTTTTTT. It codes for CASSQDLTGPSGTGELFF. This sequence joins TRBV4-1 and TRBJ2-2; possibly TRBD1 for D (5 bases). V gave up 0 bases and J gave up 5 bases, with 19 bases separating them. CDR1 and CDR2 (germline): MGHRA, YSYEKL. This CDR3 region has 18 residues.

This clone was observed a handful of times. V usage is TRBV9 and J usage is TRBJ2-2, with 10 nucleotides matching TRBD2. V shed 0 bases and J 5 bases; nucleotides not matched to a gene: 4. CDR3 length: 16 residues. CDR1 SGDLS and CDR2 YYNGEE come from the germline V gene. The CDR3 DNA reads as TGTGCCAGCAGCGTAGCTAGCGGGAGATGGACCGGGGAGCTGTTTTTT. Its protein is CASSVASGRWTGELFF.

The chain links TRBV11-2 to TRBJ2-7, with 7 bases that match TRBD1. Germline values: CDR1 SGHAT, CDR2 FQNNGV. The CDR3 covers 13 residues. J gave up 3 bases and V 5 bases, and 4 bases lay outside the gene matches. CDR3 nucleotide sequence: TGTGCCAGCAGCCAAGACAGGGTCTACGAGCAGTACTTC. This gives the protein CASSQDRVYEQYF.

The gene calls are TRBV5-1 and TRBJ2-2; possible D gene TRBD2, 6 bases. The CDR3 totals 15 residues. V was clipped by 2 bases and J by 4 bases, with 12 bases between them. CDR1 is SGHRS and CDR2 is YFSETQ in the germline V gene. The chain's CDR3 is CASSFTSSGTGELFF. CDR3 bases: TGCGCCAGCAGCTTCACTAGCTCGGGCACCGGGGAGCTGTTTTTT.

The chain recombines TRBV28 with TRBJ1-5; D is perhaps TRBD1 (5 bases). The CDR3 consists of 15 residues. Germline CDR1 and CDR2: MDHEN and SYDVKM. The V and J ends lost 2 bases and 0 bases respectively, with 8 bases between them. The CDR3 nucleotides are TGTGCCAGCAGTTTACCCAGGGTTAGCAATCAGCCCCAGCATTTT. Translation: CASSLPRVSNQPQHF.